This TCR beta chain was identified during a study of response to subunit inactivated influenza vaccine. Findings and caveats of the study: Authors suggested each seasonal influenza vaccination recruits few new T cells.

TCRdb called the RT-PCR reads again in MiXCR, with one record for every CDR3 protein. Among hundreds of thousands of distinct CDR3 sequences listed, approximately 15% were seen once. As to this clonotype: Its target is unknown.

The germline V gene encodes CDR1 SGHDT and CDR2 YYEEEE. J lost 3 bases, V lost 4 bases, and 8 bases had no gene match. The CDR3 runs to 15 residues. The V call is TRBV5-6, the J call TRBJ2-7; 9 bases are a match to TRBD1. This sequence was found in a man between 50 and 75 years old who received an inactivated influenza vaccine. Sequenced here: CD4+ T cells sorted from PBMCs, sampled roughly 24 months after vaccination. The CDR3 region is CASSPGQGVNYEQYF. The CDR3 DNA follows: TGTGCCAGCAGCCCGGGACAGGGTGTCAACTACGAGCAGTACTTC.